The clone carrying this T cell receptor (beta chain) was recorded a few times. What it binds is not known. This sample stems from a study of yellow fever vaccine responses in identical twins. Points from the study as a whole: Reportedly, the response of twins' T cells to the vaccine seemed partly convergent, partly personalized.

The CDR3 has 13 residues. Germline lookup yields CDR1 SGHAT and CDR2 FQDESV (reference sequence). With 1 base removed from V and 5 bases from J, the gap between germline ends came to 8 bases. One entry per CDR3 protein, called by TCRdb with MiXCR from the RT-PCR reads. This sample has fewer than 4,500 distinct CDR3 sequences, with approximately 85% found just once. This TCR was recovered from a woman aged 18-30 years who received the yellow fever vaccine. Source: T cells from blood (PBMCs), unsorted or a sorted subset (not recorded which), taken before or after yellow fever vaccination (not recorded which). The chain couples TRBV11-1 to TRBJ2-5; D not certain. In DNA form, the CDR3 reads TGTGCCAGCAGCTTAGGTATCGGGGAGACCCAGTACTTC. Residues: CASSLGIGETQYF.